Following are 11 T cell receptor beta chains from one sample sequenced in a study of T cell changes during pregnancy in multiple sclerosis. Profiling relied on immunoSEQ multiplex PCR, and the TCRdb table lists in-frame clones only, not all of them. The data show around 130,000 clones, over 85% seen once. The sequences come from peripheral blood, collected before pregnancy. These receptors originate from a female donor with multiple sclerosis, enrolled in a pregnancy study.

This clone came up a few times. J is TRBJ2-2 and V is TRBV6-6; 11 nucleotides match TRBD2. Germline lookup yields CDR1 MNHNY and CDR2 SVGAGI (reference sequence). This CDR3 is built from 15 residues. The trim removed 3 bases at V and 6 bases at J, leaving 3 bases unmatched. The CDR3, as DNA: TGTGCCAGCAGTTATAGCGGGGGGGATGCCGGGGAGCTGTTTTTT. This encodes CASSYSGGDAGELFF.

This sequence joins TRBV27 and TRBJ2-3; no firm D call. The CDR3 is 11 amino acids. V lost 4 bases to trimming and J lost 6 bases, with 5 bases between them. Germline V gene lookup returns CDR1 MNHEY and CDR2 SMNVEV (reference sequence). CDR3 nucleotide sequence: TGTGCCAGCAGTTATCAGGATACGCAGTATTTT. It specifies CASSYQDTQYF.

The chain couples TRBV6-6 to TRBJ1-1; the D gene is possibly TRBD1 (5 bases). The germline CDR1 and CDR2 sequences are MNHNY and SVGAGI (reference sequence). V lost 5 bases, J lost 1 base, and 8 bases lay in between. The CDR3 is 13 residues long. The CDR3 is CASSTTANTEAFF. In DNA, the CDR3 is TGTGCCAGCAGTACGACAGCGAACACTGAAGCTTTCTTT.

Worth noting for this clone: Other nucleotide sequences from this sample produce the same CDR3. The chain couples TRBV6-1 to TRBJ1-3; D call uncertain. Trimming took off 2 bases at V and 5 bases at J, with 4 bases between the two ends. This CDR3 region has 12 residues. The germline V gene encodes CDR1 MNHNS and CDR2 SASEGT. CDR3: CASSEQRNTIYF. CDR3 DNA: TGTGCCAGCAGTGAACAAAGAAACACCATATATTTT.

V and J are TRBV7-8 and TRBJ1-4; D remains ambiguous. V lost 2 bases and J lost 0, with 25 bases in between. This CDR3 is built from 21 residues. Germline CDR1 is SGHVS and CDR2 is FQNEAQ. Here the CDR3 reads CASSLTDVLVSPLATNEKLFF. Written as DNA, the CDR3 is TGTGCCAGCAGCTTAACGGACGTCCTCGTGAGCCCACTAGCAACTAATGAAAAACTGTTTTTT.

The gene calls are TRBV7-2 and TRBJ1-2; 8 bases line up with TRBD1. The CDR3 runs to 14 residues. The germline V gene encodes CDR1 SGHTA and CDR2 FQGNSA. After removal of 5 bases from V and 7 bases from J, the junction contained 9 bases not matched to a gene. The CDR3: CASSPQGALRGYTF. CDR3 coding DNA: TGTGCCAGCAGCCCCCAGGGGGCCCTTCGTGGCTACACCTTC.

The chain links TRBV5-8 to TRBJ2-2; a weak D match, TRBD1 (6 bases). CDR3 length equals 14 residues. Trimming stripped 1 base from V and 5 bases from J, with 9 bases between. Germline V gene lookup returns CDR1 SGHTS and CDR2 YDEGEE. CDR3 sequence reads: CASSLSRGTGELFF. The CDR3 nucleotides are TGTGCCAGCAGCTTGTCTAGGGGGACCGGGGAGCTGTTTTTT.

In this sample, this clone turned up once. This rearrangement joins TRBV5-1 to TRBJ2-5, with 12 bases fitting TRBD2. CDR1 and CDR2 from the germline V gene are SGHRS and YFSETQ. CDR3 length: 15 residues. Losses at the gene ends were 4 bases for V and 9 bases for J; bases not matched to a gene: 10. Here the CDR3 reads CASSVRLAGDLAQYF. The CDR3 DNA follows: TGCGCCAGCAGCGTTCGACTAGCGGGGGACTTGGCCCAGTACTTC.

The CDR3 region has the DNA TGTGCCAGCAGCCCAGGGAGGGGGACCGAGCAGTACTTC. Amino acids: CASSPGRGTEQYF. This chain uses TRBV9 with TRBJ2-7; D perhaps matches TRBD2 (7 bases). Trimming removed 4 bases from V and 6 bases from J, with 14 bases in between. The length of the CDR3 is 13 residues. Per the germline V gene, CDR1 is SGDLS and CDR2 is YYNGEE.

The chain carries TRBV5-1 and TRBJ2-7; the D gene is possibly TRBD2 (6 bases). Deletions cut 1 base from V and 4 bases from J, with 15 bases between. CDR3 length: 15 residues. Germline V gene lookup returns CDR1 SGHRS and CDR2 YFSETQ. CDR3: CASSLIADSTYEQYF. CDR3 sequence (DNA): TGCGCCAGCAGCTTGATAGCGGACTCCACTTACGAGCAGTACTTC.

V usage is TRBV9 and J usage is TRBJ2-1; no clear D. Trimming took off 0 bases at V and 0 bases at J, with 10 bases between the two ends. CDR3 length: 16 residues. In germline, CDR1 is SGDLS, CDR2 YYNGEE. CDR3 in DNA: TGTGCCAGCAGCGTAGCTACCCAGGACTCCTACAATGAGCAGTTCTTC. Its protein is CASSVATQDSYNEQFF.